A selection of T cell receptor beta chains follows, all from one sample in a study of blood T cell repertoires in COVID-19. The data were produced by immunoSEQ multiplex PCR, yet TCRdb's version contains in-frame clones alone and is incomplete. The repertoire holds over 100,000 clones, with approximately 86% as singletons. The sample consisted of peripheral blood. The source is a woman in her 70s with COVID-19, enrolled during active disease. The CDR3 runs from the conserved cysteine through the conserved F or W. D genes are given only for firm matches. Clone size is given for some rows only: seen once, a few or many times, or a class if the clone is expanded.

j_call clone_size d_call v_call cdr3_aa cdr3_nt
TRBJ2-1 . . TRBV10-3 CAIRGGRTRDHNEQFF TGTGCCATCAGGGGGGGAAGGACCCGCGACCACAATGAGCAGTTCTTC
TRBJ1-4 . TRBD1 TRBV7-9 CASSPGDRGLEKLFF TGTGCCAGCAGCCCAGGGGACAGGGGGCTAGAAAAACTGTTTTTT
TRBJ2-2 . . TRBV5-1 CASSLGGTTTGELFF TGCGCCAGCAGCTTGGGGGGGACAACAACCGGGGAGCTGTTTTTT
TRBJ2-3 . TRBD2 TRBV7-9 CASSLPLRGGSTDTQYF TGTGCCAGCAGCTTACCCCTCCGGGGGGGATCCACAGATACGCAGTATTTT
TRBJ1-4 . TRBD1 TRBV24-1 CATSDPGQGATNEKLFF TGTGCCACCAGTGACCCCGGACAGGGGGCAACTAATGAAAAACTGTTTTTT
TRBJ1-2 . TRBD1 TRBV28 CASSLPGQGYGYTF TGTGCCAGCAGTTTGCCGGGACAGGGTTATGGCTACACCTTC
TRBJ1-6 . TRBD1 TRBV27 CASSRQGSYNSPLHF TGTGCCAGCAGTAGACAGGGATCCTATAATTCACCCCTCCACTTT
TRBJ1-5 . TRBD1 TRBV20-1 CSASKSGQSNQPQHF TGCAGTGCTAGTAAATCGGGACAGAGCAATCAGCCCCAGCATTTT
TRBJ2-5 . . TRBV5-1 CASSYNQETQYF TGCGCCAGCAGCTACAACCAAGAGACCCAGTACTTC
TRBJ2-1 . TRBD1 TRBV24-1 CATRAGTAANEQFF TGTGCCACCAGGGCCGGGACAGCCGCCAATGAGCAGTTCTTC
TRBJ2-5 . . TRBV5-4 CAIGGAKETQYF TGTGCCATTGGTGGGGCTAAAGAGACCCAGTACTTC
TRBJ1-6 . . TRBV27 CASSFRGGGVNSPLHF TGTGCCAGCAGCTTCCGCGGGGGGGGCGTGAATTCACCCCTCCACTTT
TRBJ2-1 . TRBD2 TRBV7-3 CASSPIGLAGGPNPYNEQFF TGTGCCAGCAGCCCTATCGGACTAGCGGGGGGGCCTAACCCCTACAATGAGCAGTTCTTC
TRBJ2-1 . TRBD2 TRBV10-3 CAIRDSSGDEQFF TGTGCCATCAGGGACTCTAGCGGGGATGAGCAGTTCTTC
TRBJ1-4 . . TRBV6-5 CASTGAGLGEKLFF TGTGCCAGCACTGGGGCAGGGTTGGGGGAAAAACTGTTTTTT
TRBJ1-1 . . TRBV28 CASRPGWTEAFF TGTGCCAGCCGCCCCGGTTGGACTGAAGCTTTCTTT
TRBJ1-1 . . TRBV30 CAWSKGEFTEAFF TGTGCCTGGAGTAAGGGGGAGTTCACTGAAGCTTTCTTT
TRBJ2-2 . . TRBV19 CASSMFRGAANTGELFF TGTGCCAGTAGTATGTTCCGGGGGGCTGCGAACACCGGGGAGCTGTTTTTT
TRBJ2-7 . . TRBV2 CASSDDRVGGHEQYF TGTGCCAGCAGCGATGACAGGGTGGGAGGCCACGAGCAGTACTTC
TRBJ2-5 . TRBD1 TRBV2 CASSSDRGGSETQYF TGTGCCAGCAGTTCGGACAGGGGCGGATCAGAGACCCAGTACTTC
TRBJ2-1 . . TRBV19 CASSIAPAGTWDHNEQFF TGTGCCAGTAGTATAGCCCCTGCGGGAACCTGGGACCACAATGAGCAGTTCTTC
TRBJ2-7 once . TRBV20-1 CSAGGGYEQYF TGCAGTGCTGGGGGCGGATACGAGCAGTACTTC